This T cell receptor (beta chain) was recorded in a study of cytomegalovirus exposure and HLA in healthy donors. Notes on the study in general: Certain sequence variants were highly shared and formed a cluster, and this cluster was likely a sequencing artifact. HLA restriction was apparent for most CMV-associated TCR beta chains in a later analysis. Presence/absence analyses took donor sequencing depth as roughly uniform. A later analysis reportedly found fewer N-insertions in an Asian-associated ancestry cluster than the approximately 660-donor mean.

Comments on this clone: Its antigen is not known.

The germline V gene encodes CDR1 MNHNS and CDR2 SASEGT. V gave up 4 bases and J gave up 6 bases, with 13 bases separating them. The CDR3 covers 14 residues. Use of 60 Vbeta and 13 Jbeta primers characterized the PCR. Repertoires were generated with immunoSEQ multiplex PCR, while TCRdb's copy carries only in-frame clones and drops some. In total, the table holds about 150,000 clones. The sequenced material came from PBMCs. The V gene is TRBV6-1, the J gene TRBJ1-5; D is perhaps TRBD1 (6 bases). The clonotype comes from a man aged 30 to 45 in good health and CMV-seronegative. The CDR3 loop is CASSAYRVPQPQHF. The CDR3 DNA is TGTGCCAGCAGTGCCTACAGGGTTCCTCAGCCCCAGCATTTT.